This is a list of T cell receptor beta chains from one sample in a study of blood T cell repertoires in COVID-19. Sequencing was performed with immunoSEQ multiplex PCR; in TCRdb, only in-frame clones are kept and a portion is missing. The sample consists of about 170,000 clones, 70% to 85% of them appearing once. The sequencing sample was made of PBMCs or T cells enriched from blood (not recorded which). These receptors were taken from a man aged 45 to 65 who had recovered from COVID-19. Each CDR3 is given with its conserved first and last residue. The D gene is left open where the match is weak. Size is omitted from some rows. Given values are once, few, many or a class for expanded clones.

CDR3 length: 14
V gene: TRBV5-8
J gene: TRBJ2-7
clone size: -
D gene: TRBD1
CDR3 DNA: TGTGCCACGGCCGACAGGGGGCGACTCGGCGAGCAGTACTTC
CDR3 protein: CATADRGRLGEQYF

CDR3 length: 14
V gene: TRBV6-4
J gene: TRBJ1-4
clone size: -
D gene: -
CDR3 DNA: TGTGCCAGACAGCGGGACTCAACTAATGAAAAACTGTTTTTT
CDR3 protein: CARQRDSTNEKLFF

CDR3 length: 15
V gene: TRBV6-5
J gene: TRBJ1-6
clone size: -
D gene: -
CDR3 DNA: TGTGCCAGCAGTTCCAGGGATACCTATAATTCACCCCTCCACTTT
CDR3 protein: CASSSRDTYNSPLHF

CDR3 length: 20
V gene: TRBV12-2
J gene: TRBJ2-2
clone size: once
D gene: -
CDR3 DNA: TGTGCAAGTCGCTCAATCACGGAGCGGGACGCTGATTCGAACACCGGGGAGCTGTTTTTT
CDR3 protein: CASRSITERDADSNTGELFF

CDR3 length: 15
V gene: TRBV9
J gene: TRBJ1-2
clone size: -
D gene: -
CDR3 DNA: TGTGCCAGCAGCGTAGCGACAGGCGGGAACTATGGCTACACCTTC
CDR3 protein: CASSVATGGNYGYTF

CDR3 length: 15
V gene: TRBV19
J gene: TRBJ2-2
clone size: few
D gene: TRBD2
CDR3 DNA: TGTGCCAGTAGTATCGGCCTAGCGGGTTCTGGGGAGCTGTTTTTT
CDR3 protein: CASSIGLAGSGELFF

CDR3 length: 16
V gene: TRBV5-4
J gene: TRBJ2-3
clone size: -
D gene: TRBD2
CDR3 DNA: TGTGCCAGCAGCACGGCAGCGGGGGGGCACACAGATACGCAGTATTTT
CDR3 protein: CASSTAAGGHTDTQYF

CDR3 length: 14
V gene: TRBV6-5
J gene: TRBJ1-1
clone size: few
D gene: TRBD1
CDR3 DNA: TGTGCCAGCAGGAGACCTTCAGGGGGTCCTGAAGCTTTCTTT
CDR3 protein: CASRRPSGGPEAFF

CDR3 length: 15
V gene: TRBV14
J gene: TRBJ2-7
clone size: -
D gene: -
CDR3 DNA: TGTGCCAGCAGCCAAGTGGGACAAATCCCCTACGAGCAGTACTTC
CDR3 protein: CASSQVGQIPYEQYF

CDR3 length: 14
V gene: TRBV10-3
J gene: TRBJ1-1
clone size: -
D gene: TRBD1
CDR3 DNA: TGTGCCATCGGACGACAGGGAATGAACACTGAAGCTTTCTTT
CDR3 protein: CAIGRQGMNTEAFF

CDR3 length: 16
V gene: TRBV7-3
J gene: TRBJ2-1
clone size: -
D gene: -
CDR3 DNA: TGTGCCAGCAGCTTAATGGCGGGGAGTTCGTACAATGAGCAGTTCTTC
CDR3 protein: CASSLMAGSSYNEQFF

CDR3 length: 16
V gene: TRBV5-1
J gene: TRBJ1-2
clone size: -
D gene: -
CDR3 DNA: TGCGCCAGCAGCCCGGAGGGCAGGGTGACACACTATGGCTACACCTTC
CDR3 protein: CASSPEGRVTHYGYTF

CDR3 length: 16
V gene: TRBV5-6
J gene: TRBJ2-7
clone size: -
D gene: -
CDR3 DNA: TGTGCCAGCAGCTTGGACGCAAGGGGTCCCTACGAGGAGCAGTACTTC
CDR3 protein: CASSLDARGPYEEQYF

CDR3 length: 16
V gene: TRBV25-1
J gene: TRBJ2-7
clone size: -
D gene: TRBD1
CDR3 DNA: TGTGCCAGCAGTTCCAACCCGGGGACAGCATCCTACGAGCAGTACTTC
CDR3 protein: CASSSNPGTASYEQYF

CDR3 length: 17
V gene: TRBV30
J gene: TRBJ1-2
clone size: -
D gene: -
CDR3 DNA: TGTGCCTGGAGTGTACGCATCGGGGGAGGCCAAGGGCAAGGCTACACCTTC
CDR3 protein: CAWSVRIGGGQGQGYTF

CDR3 length: 11
V gene: TRBV28
J gene: TRBJ1-1
clone size: -
D gene: -
CDR3 DNA: TGTGCCAGCAGTGACTTAACTGAAGCTTTCTTT
CDR3 protein: CASSDLTEAFF

CDR3 length: 16
V gene: TRBV7-8
J gene: TRBJ1-2
clone size: -
D gene: TRBD1
CDR3 DNA: TGTGCCAGCAGCTTAGGAGGGGGCGGGGAGACTCTTGGCTACACCTTC
CDR3 protein: CASSLGGGGETLGYTF

CDR3 length: 17
V gene: TRBV30
J gene: TRBJ1-1
clone size: -
D gene: TRBD1
CDR3 DNA: TGTGCCTGGAGTCCTAGGACAGGAACACGAACGAACACTGAAGCTTTCTTT
CDR3 protein: CAWSPRTGTRTNTEAFF

CDR3 length: 14
V gene: TRBV5-1
J gene: TRBJ1-2
clone size: -
D gene: -
CDR3 DNA: TGCGCCAGCAGCTTGTCCCCAGGGAACTATGGCTACACCTTC
CDR3 protein: CASSLSPGNYGYTF

CDR3 length: 14
V gene: TRBV5-1
J gene: TRBJ1-1
clone size: once
D gene: -
CDR3 DNA: TGCGCCAGCAGCATAACAACAGGATACACTGAAGCTTTCTTT
CDR3 protein: CASSITTGYTEAFF

CDR3 length: 15
V gene: TRBV11-1
J gene: TRBJ2-3
clone size: -
D gene: -
CDR3 DNA: TGTGCCAGCAGCTTAGGGGGGCGCGACGTGGATACGCAGTATTTT
CDR3 protein: CASSLGGRDVDTQYF

CDR3 length: 13
V gene: TRBV12-3/TRBV12-4
J gene: TRBJ1-6
clone size: few
D gene: -
CDR3 DNA: TGTGCCTCGGGGAGGGGCTATAATTCACCCCTCCACTTT
CDR3 protein: CASGRGYNSPLHF

CDR3 length: 16
V gene: TRBV10-3
J gene: TRBJ2-2
clone size: -
D gene: -
CDR3 DNA: TGTGCCATCAGTGAGCCTTTGGGGCGAGGCACCGGGGAGCTGTTTTTT
CDR3 protein: CAISEPLGRGTGELFF

CDR3 length: 16
V gene: TRBV9
J gene: TRBJ1-6
clone size: few
D gene: -
CDR3 DNA: TGTGCCAGCAGCCCCCGGACTTCTTTATCTAATTCACCCCTCCACTTT
CDR3 protein: CASSPRTSLSNSPLHF

CDR3 length: 16
V gene: TRBV4-1
J gene: TRBJ1-2
clone size: -
D gene: TRBD1
CDR3 DNA: TGCGCCAGCAGCCAAGACTCGACAGGGGGCTTCGGAGGCTACACCTTC
CDR3 protein: CASSQDSTGGFGGYTF

CDR3 length: 16
V gene: TRBV28
J gene: TRBJ1-5
clone size: -
D gene: -
CDR3 DNA: TGTGCCAGCACCGCCTTTGGAGATAGTAGCAATCAGCCCCAGCATTTT
CDR3 protein: CASTAFGDSSNQPQHF

CDR3 length: 11
V gene: TRBV19
J gene: TRBJ1-1
clone size: -
D gene: -
CDR3 DNA: TGTGCCAGTAGCTTCCGGACTGAAGCTTTCTTT
CDR3 protein: CASSFRTEAFF

CDR3 length: 14
V gene: TRBV5-4
J gene: TRBJ2-3
clone size: -
D gene: TRBD1
CDR3 DNA: TGTGCCAGCAGCGTGACAGGGGCCTCAGATACGCAGTATTTT
CDR3 protein: CASSVTGASDTQYF

CDR3 length: 15
V gene: TRBV9
J gene: TRBJ1-2
clone size: once
D gene: -
CDR3 DNA: TGTGCCAGCAGCGTAAGCTCCCTAGCTAACTATGGCTACACCTTC
CDR3 protein: CASSVSSLANYGYTF

CDR3 length: 17
V gene: TRBV7-9
J gene: TRBJ2-6
clone size: -
D gene: TRBD1
CDR3 DNA: TGTGCCAGCATCCTCGACAGGGGGCGGCAAGGGGCCAACGTCCTGACTTTC
CDR3 protein: CASILDRGRQGANVLTF

CDR3 length: 14
V gene: TRBV18
J gene: TRBJ1-1
clone size: -
D gene: -
CDR3 DNA: TGTGCCAGCTCACCACTGCAGTACGACACTGAAGCTTTCTTT
CDR3 protein: CASSPLQYDTEAFF

CDR3 length: 13
V gene: TRBV24-1
J gene: TRBJ2-5
clone size: -
D gene: -
CDR3 DNA: TGTGCCACCAGCCAGGGAAGGCAAGAGACCCAGTACTTC
CDR3 protein: CATSQGRQETQYF

CDR3 length: 14
V gene: TRBV7-9
J gene: TRBJ2-5
clone size: few
D gene: -
CDR3 DNA: TGTGCCAGCAGCTTAGCATCGGGACAAGAGACCCAGTACTTC
CDR3 protein: CASSLASGQETQYF

CDR3 length: 12
V gene: TRBV29-1
J gene: TRBJ1-1
clone size: -
D gene: -
CDR3 DNA: TGCAGCGTTGAACCGGGTCGAACTGAAGCTTTCTTT
CDR3 protein: CSVEPGRTEAFF

CDR3 length: 12
V gene: TRBV19
J gene: TRBJ1-6
clone size: -
D gene: -
CDR3 DNA: TGTGCCAGTAGTATAGCCGATTCACCCCTCCACTTT
CDR3 protein: CASSIADSPLHF

CDR3 length: 14
V gene: TRBV7-9
J gene: TRBJ2-2
clone size: -
D gene: -
CDR3 DNA: TGTGCCCACTACGGTGGGGGGGCCGAGGAGAAGCTGTTTTTT
CDR3 protein: CAHYGGGAEEKLFF

CDR3 length: 17
V gene: TRBV1
J gene: TRBJ2-6
clone size: once
D gene: -
CDR3 DNA: TGCACCAGCAGCCAACCCGGGGGAGCCTCTGGGGCCAACGTCCTGACTTTC
CDR3 protein: CTSSQPGGASGANVLTF

CDR3 length: 13
V gene: TRBV6-5
J gene: TRBJ1-2
clone size: once
D gene: -
CDR3 DNA: TGTGCCAGCAGTTACGGGCAGGAAAGCGGCTACACCTTC
CDR3 protein: CASSYGQESGYTF

CDR3 length: 12
V gene: TRBV6-5
J gene: TRBJ2-5
clone size: -
D gene: TRBD2
CDR3 DNA: TGTGCCAGCGGACTAGCTGGAGAGACCCAGTACTTC
CDR3 protein: CASGLAGETQYF

CDR3 length: 14
V gene: TRBV7-8
J gene: TRBJ2-7
clone size: -
D gene: -
CDR3 DNA: TGTGCCAGCAGCTTATTTGTTGGTGGTAGCGGGCAGTACTTC
CDR3 protein: CASSLFVGGSGQYF

CDR3 length: 15
V gene: TRBV5-4
J gene: TRBJ2-1
clone size: few
D gene: TRBD2
CDR3 DNA: TGTGCCAGCAGCGCGTCTAGCGGGGGGGGCAATGAGCAGTTCTTC
CDR3 protein: CASSASSGGGNEQFF

CDR3 length: 14
V gene: TRBV30
J gene: TRBJ2-2
clone size: once
D gene: -
CDR3 DNA: TGTGCCTGGAGTCAGGGTGTTCGGACCGGGGAGCTGTTTTTT
CDR3 protein: CAWSQGVRTGELFF

CDR3 length: 13
V gene: TRBV11-3
J gene: TRBJ2-7
clone size: -
D gene: -
CDR3 DNA: TGTGCCAGCAGCCTAACTAGAACCTACGAGCAGTACTTC
CDR3 protein: CASSLTRTYEQYF

CDR3 length: 13
V gene: TRBV11-2
J gene: TRBJ2-7
clone size: -
D gene: -
CDR3 DNA: TGTGCCAGCAGCTTCGAGCGGGTCTACGAGCAGTACTTC
CDR3 protein: CASSFERVYEQYF

CDR3 length: 16
V gene: TRBV7-2
J gene: TRBJ2-1
clone size: -
D gene: TRBD2
CDR3 DNA: TGTGCCAGCAGCACTCGGGAGGGGGGGGCCTTAAATGAGCAGTTCTTC
CDR3 protein: CASSTREGGALNEQFF

CDR3 length: 15
V gene: TRBV6-1
J gene: TRBJ2-1
clone size: -
D gene: -
CDR3 DNA: TGTGCCAGCAGTGAAGGACTAGTTGCGAGAAATGAGCAGTTCTTC
CDR3 protein: CASSEGLVARNEQFF

CDR3 length: 16
V gene: TRBV4-1
J gene: TRBJ1-2
clone size: -
D gene: TRBD1
CDR3 DNA: TGCGCCAGCAGCCAGGCCGGGACAGGGGTTAACTATGGCTACACCTTC
CDR3 protein: CASSQAGTGVNYGYTF

CDR3 length: 15
V gene: TRBV9
J gene: TRBJ1-6
clone size: -
D gene: TRBD1
CDR3 DNA: TGTGCCAGCAGCGTAGGGGACAGGGGTAATTCACCCCTCCACTTT
CDR3 protein: CASSVGDRGNSPLHF